This passage covers 13 T cell receptor beta chains from one sample sequenced in a study of blood T cell repertoires in COVID-19. Profiling relied on immunoSEQ multiplex PCR, and the TCRdb table lists in-frame clones only, not all of them. The data hold about 140,000 clones, with roughly 87% observed a single time. Material: peripheral blood. The receptors were gathered from an older man with acute or convalescent COVID-19.

This clone was seen only a few times. The chain has TRBV19 and TRBJ1-5; no firm D call. The CDR3 length is 15 residues. Trimming removed 5 bases at V and 2 bases at J, with 13 bases between. Germline CDR1 is LNHDA and CDR2 is SQIVND (reference sequence). CDR3 sequence: CASSSQSVGNQPQHF. CDR3 sequence (DNA): TGTGCCAGTAGTTCCCAAAGCGTCGGCAATCAGCCCCAGCATTTT. The whole variable domain, filled in from reference TRBV19 and TRBJ1-5, reads DGGITQSPKYLFRKEGQNVTLSCEQNLNHDAMYWYRQDPGQGLRLIYYSQIVNDFQKGDIAEGYSVSREKKESFPLTVTSAQKNPTAFYLCASSSQSVGNQPQHFGDGTRLSIL.

The gene calls are TRBV19 and TRBJ1-1; 8 bases agree with TRBD1. Germline-derived CDR1 and CDR2 are LNHDA and SQIVND (reference sequence). The ends lost 3 bases at V and 0 bases at J; junction bases unmatched: 3. This CDR3 comprises 15 residues. The CDR3 nucleotides are TGTGCCAGTAGTATTCGGACAGGGCTGAACACTGAAGCTTTCTTT. Its translation: CASSIRTGLNTEAFF.

This sequence joins TRBV19 and TRBJ2-3; 8 nucleotides agree with TRBD2. Germline V gene data show CDR1 as LNHDA and CDR2 as SQIVND (reference sequence). The V gene end was trimmed by 4 bases and the J gene end by 0 bases; junction bases not matched to a gene: 6. The CDR3 contains 16 residues. The CDR3 reads CASSTPPGGSTDTQYF. The CDR3 bases are TGTGCCAGTAGTACCCCACCGGGAGGGAGCACAGATACGCAGTATTTT.

The rearrangement joins TRBV5-1 to TRBJ1-1; 10 nucleotides match TRBD1. In germline, CDR1 is SGHRS, CDR2 YFSETQ. V was pared by 4 bases and J by 1 base, with 4 bases of the junction left unmatched. This CDR3 has 15 amino acids. CDR3 sequence: CASSGRTGGNTEAFF. DNA of the CDR3: TGCGCCAGCAGCGGACGGACAGGGGGGAACACTGAAGCTTTCTTT.

This sequence joins TRBV24-1 and TRBJ2-1, with 8 bases identical to TRBD2. The germline V gene encodes CDR1 KGHDR and CDR2 SFDVKD. There are 17 residues in the CDR3. The junction had 9 bases not matched to a gene; V was cut back by 1 base and J by 5 bases. The CDR3: CATSDFSTSGLDNEQFF. CDR3 bases: TGTGCCACCAGTGATTTTTCAACTAGCGGACTTGACAATGAGCAGTTCTTC.

The chain is built from TRBV5-5 and TRBJ2-7, with TRBD1 matching over 8 bases. Germline trimming cut 5 bases from V and 5 bases from J; bases unmatched to any gene: 9. Germline V gene sequence: CDR1 SGHKS, CDR2 YYEKEE (reference sequence). The CDR3 spans 14 residues. In DNA form, the CDR3 reads TGTGCCAGCAGGGGGACAGGCTTATTCGACGAGCAGTACTTC. Protein sequence: CASRGTGLFDEQYF.

The genes are TRBV6-5 and TRBJ2-1, with TRBD2 as a possible D gene (5 bases). The CDR3 covers 11 residues. Trimming shortened V by 3 bases and J by 10 bases, and 7 bases separated the two germline ends. Germline V gene sequence: CDR1 MNHEY, CDR2 SVGAGI. The CDR3 is CASSYRREQFF. In DNA form, the CDR3 reads TGTGCCAGCAGTTATCGGAGGGAGCAGTTCTTC.

This chain links TRBV2 with TRBJ2-7; D perhaps matches TRBD2 (5 bases). The CDR3 consists of 17 residues. The V end was cut by 6 bases, the J end by 6 bases, with 27 bases between. The germline CDR1 and CDR2 sequences are SNHLY and FYNNEI. The DNA for the CDR3 is TGTGCCAGCAGCTTTATACTAAGGACTTTTGCCCCCTCCGAGCAGTACTTC. Translating it yields CASSFILRTFAPSEQYF. Full variable domain (missing parts from reference TRBV2 and TRBJ2-7): EPEVTQTPSHQVTQMGQEVILRCVPISNHLYFYWYRQILGQKVEFLVSFYNNEISEKSEIFDDQFSVERPDGSNFTLKIRSTKLEDSAMYFCASSFILRTFAPSEQYFGPGTRLTVT.

This chain links TRBV27 with TRBJ1-6; no firm D call. Germline loops: CDR1 MNHEY, CDR2 SMNVEV (reference sequence). V lost 7 bases and J lost 4, with 14 bases in between. The CDR3 extends over 15 amino acids. CDR3 sequence (DNA): TGTGCCAGCACCCCCACGGGGTGGTATAATTCACCCCTCCACTTT. Its translation is CASTPTGWYNSPLHF.

The V call is TRBV19, the J call TRBJ2-3; 14 bases are shared with TRBD2. The V segment lost 5 bases and the J segment 4 bases; nucleotides outside the gene matches: 5. This CDR3 has 16 amino acids. Germline loops: CDR1 LNHDA, CDR2 SQIVND (reference sequence). The CDR3 DNA reads TGTGCCAGTAGTCCGGGACTAGCGGGAGCAGCAGATACGCAGTATTTT. It codes for CASSPGLAGAADTQYF.

V usage is TRBV11-1 and J usage is TRBJ2-2; perhaps TRBD2 as D (5 bases). Trimming left V 5 bases short and J 6 bases short, with 13 bases between. There are 14 residues in the CDR3. Germline V CDR1 and CDR2: SGHAT, FQDESV (reference sequence). The CDR3 DNA is TGTGCCAGCAGCCCGTCCCGAGCGGCCGGGGAGCTGTTTTTT. Its translation is CASSPSRAAGELFF.

The gene calls are TRBV24-1 and TRBJ1-2; unclear D gene. Trimming took off 1 base at V and 5 bases at J, with 7 bases between the two ends. The CDR3 covers 13 residues. The germline V gene encodes CDR1 KGHDR and CDR2 SFDVKD. CDR3 region: CATSDFRGYGYTF. The CDR3 DNA reads as TGTGCCACCAGTGATTTTCGAGGGTATGGCTACACCTTC.

The chain couples TRBV6-4 to TRBJ1-1; D possibly corresponds to TRBD1 (5 bases). There are 13 residues in the CDR3. Germline loops: CDR1 MRHNA, CDR2 SNTAGT. V was trimmed by 5 bases and J by 0 bases, leaving 7 bases between them. In DNA form, the CDR3 reads TGTGCCAGCAGTATGACAGTGAACACTGAAGCTTTCTTT. Translated: CASSMTVNTEAFF.